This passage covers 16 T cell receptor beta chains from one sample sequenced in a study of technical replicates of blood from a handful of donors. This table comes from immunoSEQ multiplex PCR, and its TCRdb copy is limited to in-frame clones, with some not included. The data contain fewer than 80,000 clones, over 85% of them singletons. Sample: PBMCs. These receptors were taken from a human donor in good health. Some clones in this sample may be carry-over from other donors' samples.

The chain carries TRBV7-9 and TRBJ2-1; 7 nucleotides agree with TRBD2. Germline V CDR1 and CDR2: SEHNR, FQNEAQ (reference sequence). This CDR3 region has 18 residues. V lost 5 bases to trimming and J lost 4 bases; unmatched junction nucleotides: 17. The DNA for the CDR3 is TGTGCCAGCAGCCATCCCATCGAGGGAGGGCCGGTGTACAATGAGCAGTTCTTC. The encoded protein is CASSHPIEGGPVYNEQFF.

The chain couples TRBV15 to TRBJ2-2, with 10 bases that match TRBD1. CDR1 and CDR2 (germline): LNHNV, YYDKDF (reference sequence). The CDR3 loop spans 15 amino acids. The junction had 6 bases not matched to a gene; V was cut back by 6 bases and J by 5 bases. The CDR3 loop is CATRSDRGRTGELFF. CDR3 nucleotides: TGTGCCACCAGAAGCGACAGGGGGCGAACCGGGGAGCTGTTTTTT. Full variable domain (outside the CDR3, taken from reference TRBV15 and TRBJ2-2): DAMVIQNPRYQVTQFGKPVTLSCSQTLNHNVMYWYQQKSSQAPKLLFHYYDKDFNNEADTPDNFQSRRPNTSFCFLDIRSPGLGDTAMYLCATRSDRGRTGELFFGEGSRLTVL.

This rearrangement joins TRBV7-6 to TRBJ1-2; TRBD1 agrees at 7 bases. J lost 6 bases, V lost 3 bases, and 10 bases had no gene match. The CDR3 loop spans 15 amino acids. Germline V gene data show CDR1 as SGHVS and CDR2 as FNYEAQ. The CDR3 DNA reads TGTGCCAGCAGCTTGGCCACGACAGGGTTTCATGGCTACACCTTC. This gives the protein CASSLATTGFHGYTF.

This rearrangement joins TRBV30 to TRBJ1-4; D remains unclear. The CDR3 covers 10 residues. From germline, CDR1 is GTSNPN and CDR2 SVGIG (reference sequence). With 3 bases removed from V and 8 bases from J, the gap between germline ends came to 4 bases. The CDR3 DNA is TGTGCCTGGAGGCGAGAAAAACTGTTTTTT. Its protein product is CAWRREKLFF.

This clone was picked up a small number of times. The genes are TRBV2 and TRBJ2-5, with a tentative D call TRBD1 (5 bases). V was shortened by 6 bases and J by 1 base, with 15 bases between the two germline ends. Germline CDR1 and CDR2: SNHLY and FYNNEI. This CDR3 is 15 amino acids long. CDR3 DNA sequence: TGTGCCAGCAGGGCAGGGTGGGGAACCCAAGAGACCCAGTACTTC. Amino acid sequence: CASRAGWGTQETQYF.

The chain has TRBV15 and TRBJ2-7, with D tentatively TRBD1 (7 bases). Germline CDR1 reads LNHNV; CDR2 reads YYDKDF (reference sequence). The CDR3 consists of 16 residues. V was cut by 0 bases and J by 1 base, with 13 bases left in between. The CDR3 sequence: CATSRDWSGGSYEQYF. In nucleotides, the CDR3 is TGTGCCACCAGCAGAGATTGGTCAGGGGGGTCCTACGAGCAGTACTTC.

The CDR3 loop reads CASSGQGSPYEQYF. DNA for the CDR3: TGTGCCAGTAGTGGACAGGGGTCCCCCTACGAGCAGTACTTC. The V gene is TRBV19, the J gene TRBJ2-7, with 9 positions matching TRBD1. V lost 5 bases and J lost 2; bases outside the gene matches: 4. The CDR3 is 14 residues long. CDR1 is LNHDA and CDR2 is SQIVND in the germline V gene (reference sequence).

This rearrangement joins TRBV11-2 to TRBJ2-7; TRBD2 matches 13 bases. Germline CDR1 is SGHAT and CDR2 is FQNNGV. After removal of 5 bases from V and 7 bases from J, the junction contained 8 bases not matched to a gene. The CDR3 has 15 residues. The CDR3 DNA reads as TGTGCCAGCAGCGCAACTAGCGGGGGGGCGGGTGAGCAGTACTTC. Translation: CASSATSGGAGEQYF.

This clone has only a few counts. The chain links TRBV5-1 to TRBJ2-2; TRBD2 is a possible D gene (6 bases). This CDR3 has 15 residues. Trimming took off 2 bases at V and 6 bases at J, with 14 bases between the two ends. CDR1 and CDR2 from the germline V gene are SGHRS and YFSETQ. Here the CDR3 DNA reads TGCGCCAGCAGCTTTACCGGGACTTTATCCGGGGAGCTGTTTTTT. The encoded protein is CASSFTGTLSGELFF. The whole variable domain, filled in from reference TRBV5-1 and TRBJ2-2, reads KAGVTQTPRYLIKTRGQQVTLSCSPISGHRSVSWYQQTPGQGLQFLFEYFSETQRNKGNFPGRFSGRQFSNSRSEMNVSTLELGDSALYLCASSFTGTLSGELFFGEGSRLTVL.

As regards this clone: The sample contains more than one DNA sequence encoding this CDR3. The CDR3 is CSVGQGLNTEAFF. As DNA, the CDR3 is TGCAGCGTTGGACAGGGCTTGAACACTGAAGCTTTCTTT. This sequence joins TRBV29-1 and TRBJ1-1; 7 bases agree with TRBD1. CDR3 length: 13 amino acids. V trimming: 4 bases; J trimming: 0 bases; junction bases outside the gene matches: 2. CDR1 and CDR2 (germline): SQVTM, ANQGSEA.

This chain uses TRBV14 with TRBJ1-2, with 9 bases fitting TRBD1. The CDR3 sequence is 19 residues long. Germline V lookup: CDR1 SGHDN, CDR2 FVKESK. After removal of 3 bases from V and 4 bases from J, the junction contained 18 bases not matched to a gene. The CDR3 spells CASSHFDRTGTGTFYGYTF. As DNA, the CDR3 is TGTGCCAGCAGCCACTTCGACCGGACCGGGACAGGGACCTTCTATGGCTACACCTTC.

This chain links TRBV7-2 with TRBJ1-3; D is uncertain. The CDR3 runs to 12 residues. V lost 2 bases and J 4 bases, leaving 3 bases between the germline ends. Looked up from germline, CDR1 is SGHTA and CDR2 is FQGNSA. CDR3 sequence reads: CASSLLGNTIYF. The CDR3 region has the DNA TGTGCCAGCAGCTTACTGGGAAACACCATATATTTT.

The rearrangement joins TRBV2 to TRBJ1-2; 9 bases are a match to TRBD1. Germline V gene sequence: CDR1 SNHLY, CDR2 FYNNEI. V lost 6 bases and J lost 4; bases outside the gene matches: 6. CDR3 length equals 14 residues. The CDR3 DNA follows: TGTGCCAGCAGAGGGACAGGGATAGGCTATGGCTACACCTTC. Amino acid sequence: CASRGTGIGYGYTF. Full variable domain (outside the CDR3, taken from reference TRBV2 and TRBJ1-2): EPEVTQTPSHQVTQMGQEVILRCVPISNHLYFYWYRQILGQKVEFLVSFYNNEISEKSEIFDDQFSVERPDGSNFTLKIRSTKLEDSAMYFCASRGTGIGYGYTFGSGTRLTVV.

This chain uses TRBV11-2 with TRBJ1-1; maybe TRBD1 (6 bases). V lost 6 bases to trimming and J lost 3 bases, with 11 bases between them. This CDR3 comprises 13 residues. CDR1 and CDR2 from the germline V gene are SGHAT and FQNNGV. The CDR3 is CASRGQKHTEAFF. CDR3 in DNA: TGTGCCAGCAGAGGACAGAAGCACACTGAAGCTTTCTTT.

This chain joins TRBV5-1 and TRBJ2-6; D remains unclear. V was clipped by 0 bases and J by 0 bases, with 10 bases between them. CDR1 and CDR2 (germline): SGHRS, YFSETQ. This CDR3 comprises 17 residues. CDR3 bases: TGCGCCAGCAGCTTGGGGGCCCGAAGCTCTGGGGCCAACGTCCTGACTTTC. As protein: CASSLGARSSGANVLTF.

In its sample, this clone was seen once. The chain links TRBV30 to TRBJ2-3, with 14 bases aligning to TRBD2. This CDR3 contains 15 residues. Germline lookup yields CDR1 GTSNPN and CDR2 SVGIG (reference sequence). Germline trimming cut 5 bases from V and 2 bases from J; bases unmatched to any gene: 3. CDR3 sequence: CAWVTSGRVTDTQYF. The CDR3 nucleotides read TGTGCCTGGGTGACTAGCGGGAGGGTCACAGATACGCAGTATTTT.